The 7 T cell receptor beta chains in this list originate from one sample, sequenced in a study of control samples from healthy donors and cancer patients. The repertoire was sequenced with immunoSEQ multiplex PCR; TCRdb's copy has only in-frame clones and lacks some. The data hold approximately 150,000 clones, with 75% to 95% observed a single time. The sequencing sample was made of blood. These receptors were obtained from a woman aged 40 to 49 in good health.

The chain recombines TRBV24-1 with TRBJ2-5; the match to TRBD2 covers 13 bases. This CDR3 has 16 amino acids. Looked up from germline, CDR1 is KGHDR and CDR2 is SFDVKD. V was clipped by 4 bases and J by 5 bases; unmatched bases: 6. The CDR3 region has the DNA TGTGCCACCAGTGACCCGACTAGCGGGGGGACGGAGACCCAGTACTTC. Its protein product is CATSDPTSGGTETQYF.

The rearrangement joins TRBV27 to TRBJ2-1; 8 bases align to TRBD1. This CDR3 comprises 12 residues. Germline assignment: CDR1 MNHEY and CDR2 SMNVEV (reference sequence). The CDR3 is CLNRGSYNEQFF. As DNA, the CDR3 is TGTCTTAACAGGGGGTCCTACAATGAGCAGTTCTTC.

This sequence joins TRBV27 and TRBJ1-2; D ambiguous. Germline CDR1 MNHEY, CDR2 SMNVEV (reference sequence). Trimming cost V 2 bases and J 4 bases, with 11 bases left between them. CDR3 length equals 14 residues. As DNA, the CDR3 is TGTGCCAGCAGTTTACGGGGTTCCCTCTATGGCTACACCTTC. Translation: CASSLRGSLYGYTF.

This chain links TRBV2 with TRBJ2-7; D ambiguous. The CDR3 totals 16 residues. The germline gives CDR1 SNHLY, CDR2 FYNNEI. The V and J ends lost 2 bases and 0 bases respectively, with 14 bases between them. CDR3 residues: CASSELEVSYSYEQYF. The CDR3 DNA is TGTGCCAGCAGTGAATTAGAGGTATCGTACTCCTACGAGCAGTACTTC.

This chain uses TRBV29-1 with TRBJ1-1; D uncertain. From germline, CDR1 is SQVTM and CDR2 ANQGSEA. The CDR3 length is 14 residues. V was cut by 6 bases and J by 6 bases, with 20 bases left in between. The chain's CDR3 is CSVKSLTPAAEAFF. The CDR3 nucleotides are TGCAGCGTAAAATCACTGACGCCTGCCGCTGAAGCTTTCTTT.

CDR3 protein: CASSVDNREMDTEAFF. The CDR3 DNA is TGTGCCAGCAGCGTAGATAACAGGGAGATGGACACTGAAGCTTTCTTT. This chain uses TRBV9 with TRBJ1-1; possible D gene TRBD1, 6 bases. CDR3 length: 16 amino acids. Trimming stripped 0 bases from V and 3 bases from J, with 15 bases between. The germline gives CDR1 SGDLS, CDR2 YYNGEE.

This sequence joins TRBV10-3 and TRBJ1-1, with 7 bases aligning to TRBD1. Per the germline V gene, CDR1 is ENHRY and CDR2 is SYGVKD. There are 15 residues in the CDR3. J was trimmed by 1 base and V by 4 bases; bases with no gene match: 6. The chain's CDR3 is CAISGQGEKNTEAFF. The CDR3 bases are TGTGCCATCAGTGGCCAGGGGGAGAAGAACACTGAAGCTTTCTTT.